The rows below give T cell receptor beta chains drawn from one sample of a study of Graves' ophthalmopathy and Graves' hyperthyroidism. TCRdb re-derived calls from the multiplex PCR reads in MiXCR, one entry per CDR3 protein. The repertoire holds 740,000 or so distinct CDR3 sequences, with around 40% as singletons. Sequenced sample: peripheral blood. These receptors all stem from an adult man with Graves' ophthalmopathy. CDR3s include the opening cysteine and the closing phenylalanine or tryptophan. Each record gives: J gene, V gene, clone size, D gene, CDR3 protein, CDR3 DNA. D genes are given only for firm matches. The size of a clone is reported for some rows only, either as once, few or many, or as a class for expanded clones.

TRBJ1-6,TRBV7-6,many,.,CASSLAAGNSPLHF,TGTGCCAGCAGCTTAGCCGCCGGTAATTCACCCCTCCACTTT
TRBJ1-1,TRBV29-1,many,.,CSVEERRSQPTEAFF,TGCAGCGTTGAAGAACGCAGGAGCCAGCCCACTGAAGCTTTCTTT
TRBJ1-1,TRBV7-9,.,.,CASSSAHGDTEAFF,TGTGCCAGCAGCTCAGCCCACGGCGACACTGAAGCTTTCTTT
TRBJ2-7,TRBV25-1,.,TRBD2,CASSYSGGAREQYF,TGTGCCAGCAGTTACTCCGGGGGGGCCCGGGAGCAGTACTTC
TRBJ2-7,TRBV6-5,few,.,CASSYSKGGEQYF,TGTGCCAGCAGTTACTCGAAGGGGGGCGAGCAGTACTTC
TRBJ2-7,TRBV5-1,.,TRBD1,CASSSTSGQGRHEQYF,TGCGCCAGCAGCTCTACGTCGGGACAGGGTCGCCACGAGCAGTACTTC
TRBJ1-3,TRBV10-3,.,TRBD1,CASTVDRGSGNTIYF,TGTGCCAGCACCGTTGACAGGGGCTCTGGAAACACCATATATTTT
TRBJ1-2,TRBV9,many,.,CASSVGTITDGYTF,TGTGCCAGCAGCGTAGGCACAATCACGGATGGCTACACCTTC
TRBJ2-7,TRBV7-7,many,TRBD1,CASSPLAGTGRYQEQYF,TGTGCCAGCAGCCCCCTGGCTGGGACAGGGAGGTATCAAGAGCAGTACTTC
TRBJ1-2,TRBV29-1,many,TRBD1,CSVEGQGFRTNYGYTF,TGCAGCGTTGAAGGACAGGGGTTTCGTACTAACTATGGCTACACCTTC
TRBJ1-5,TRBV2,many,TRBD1,CASTQGGPQHF,TGTGCCAGCACCCAGGGGGGGCCCCAGCATTTT
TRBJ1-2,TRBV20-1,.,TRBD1,CSARTGGKGYTF,TGCAGTGCTAGGACAGGGGGCAAAGGCTACACCTTC